This T cell receptor (beta chain) was sequenced in a study of blood T cell repertoires in COVID-19. Study in general: Both acute and convalescent COVID-19 samples were obtained from the United States, Italy and Spain. The cDNA or gDNA used as material had been derived from T cells, B-cell-depleted T cells, or PBMCs.

With V trimmed by 4 bases and J by 3 bases, 7 bases remained unmatched. The germline V gene has CDR1 MNHNS and CDR2 SASEGT. The CDR3 has 16 residues. Study processing details: Estimated nucleated cell counts came from reference gene primer amplification. This table comes from immunoSEQ multiplex PCR, and its TCRdb copy is limited to in-frame clones, with some not included. D and trimming were read from the DNA, whereas the V and J calls and clone size are those reported in that table. The repertoire holds around 90,000 clones, with about four fifths as singletons. What was sequenced was peripheral blood. The chain employs TRBV6-1 and TRBJ1-3, with 9 positions matching TRBD1. The receptor was derived from a human donor in a cohort sampled during active COVID-19. The chain's CDR3 is CASSADRGTGGNTIYF. The CDR3 region has the DNA TGTGCCAGCAGTGCGGACAGGGGTACAGGTGGAAACACCATATATTTT.